The 19 T cell receptor beta chains below come from one sample, sequenced in a study of T cell responses to AZD1222 COVID-19 vaccine. Sequencing was performed with immunoSEQ multiplex PCR; in TCRdb, only in-frame clones are kept and a portion is missing. The top ten clones hold 4.1% of a sample with some 140,000 clones, more than 80% of them seen once. Sequenced material: peripheral blood, taken on day 0 of AZD1222 vaccination. Receptor source: an adult in good health.

The gene calls are TRBV19 and TRBJ2-2, with 7 positions matching TRBD1. This CDR3 comprises 15 residues. J lost 3 bases, V lost 8 bases, and 9 bases had no gene match. CDR1 and CDR2 (germline): LNHDA, SQIVND (reference sequence). This chain's CDR3 is CASETGSGDTGELFF. In DNA form, the CDR3 reads TGTGCCAGTGAGACAGGGAGTGGGGACACCGGGGAGCTGTTTTTT.

This sequence joins TRBV6-5 and TRBJ2-7; TRBD1 matches at 8 bases. CDR1 and CDR2 from the germline V gene are MNHEY and SVGAGI. This CDR3 is 14 amino acids long. V was clipped by 5 bases and J by 5 bases; unmatched bases: 8. The CDR3 DNA reads as TGTGCCAGCAGTCGGACAGGGCCTGTGGACGAGCAGTACTTC. Amino acid sequence: CASSRTGPVDEQYF.

The genes are TRBV5-1 and TRBJ1-3; no reliable D call. From germline, CDR1 is SGHRS and CDR2 YFSETQ. Trimming pared 0 bases from V and 1 base from J, leaving 8 bases between. The CDR3 is 15 amino acids. The CDR3 sequence is CASSLVPESGNTIYF. Here the CDR3 DNA reads TGCGCCAGCAGCTTGGTCCCAGAGTCTGGAAACACCATATATTTT.

The J gene is TRBJ1-1, the V gene TRBV2; D remains unclear. Trimming shortened V by 7 bases and J by 1 base, and 4 bases separated the two germline ends. CDR3 size: 11 residues. CDR1 and CDR2 (germline): SNHLY, FYNNEI. The CDR3, as DNA: TGTGCCAGCACGGGGAACACTGAAGCTTTCTTT. Its translation is CASTGNTEAFF.

The chain employs TRBV27 and TRBJ1-6; 9 nucleotides agree with TRBD1. The V gene's germline CDR1 is MNHEY and CDR2 SMNVEV (reference sequence). CDR3 length equals 17 residues. J lost 8 bases, V lost 2 bases, and 10 bases had no gene match. The CDR3 region is CASSLPRDRVNYSPLHF. CDR3 nucleotide sequence: TGTGCCAGCAGTTTACCCCGGGACAGGGTGAATTATTCACCCCTCCACTTT.

V is TRBV19 and J is TRBJ1-5; D is ambiguous. Trimming pared 1 base from V and 7 bases from J, leaving 14 bases between. The germline gives CDR1 LNHDA, CDR2 SQIVND (reference sequence). The CDR3 runs to 15 residues. CDR3 DNA: TGTGCCAGTAGTATAGTAGCAGTGTCGGAACAGCCCCAGCATTTT. This sequence encodes CASSIVAVSEQPQHF. The variable domain in full, completed from reference TRBV19 and TRBJ1-5, reads DGGITQSPKYLFRKEGQNVTLSCEQNLNHDAMYWYRQDPGQGLRLIYYSQIVNDFQKGDIAEGYSVSREKKESFPLTVTSAQKNPTAFYLCASSIVAVSEQPQHFGDGTRLSIL.

The chain is built from TRBV19 and TRBJ2-7, with no clear D. The CDR3 runs 14 residues. Per the germline V gene, CDR1 is LNHDA and CDR2 is SQIVND (reference sequence). V lost 4 bases, J lost 5 bases, and 15 bases lay in between. CDR3 bases: TGTGCCAGTAGTAATGGGGTAGTGGTGAACGAGCAGTACTTC. Amino acid sequence: CASSNGVVVNEQYF.

V usage is TRBV6-1 and J usage is TRBJ1-6; the D is unclear. The CDR3 has 16 amino acids. Germline V gene data show CDR1 as MNHNS and CDR2 as SASEGT. V was clipped by 1 base and J by 6 bases, with 13 bases between them. CDR3 in amino acids: CASSEDGGRGNSPLHF. CDR3 nucleotide sequence: TGTGCCAGCAGTGAAGATGGTGGCAGAGGTAATTCACCCCTCCACTTT.

The genes are TRBV27 and TRBJ1-4; no firm D call. Germline-derived CDR1 and CDR2 are MNHEY and SMNVEV (reference sequence). The CDR3 length is 15 residues. V shed 5 bases and J shed 4 bases, with 14 bases lying between them. The CDR3 coding sequence is TGTGCCAGCAGTGGAACAGAGGCAATTAATGAAAAACTGTTTTTT. This encodes CASSGTEAINEKLFF.

V gene TRBV3-1 (or the pseudogene TRBV3-2) combines with J gene TRBJ1-2; D is ambiguous. The germline V gene has CDR1 LGHDT and CDR2 YNNKEL (reference sequence). Deletions cut 1 base from V and 7 bases from J, with 13 bases between. The CDR3 spans 14 residues. The chain's CDR3 is CASSQVSTVGGYTF. The CDR3 DNA reads TGTGCCAGCAGCCAAGTAAGCACGGTGGGTGGCTACACCTTC.

The chain carries TRBV11-2 and TRBJ1-2, with 11 bases lining up with TRBD1. The V gene's germline CDR1 is SGHAT and CDR2 FQNNGV. The ends lost 1 base at V and 5 bases at J; junction bases unmatched: 15. This CDR3 has 19 residues. This chain's CDR3 is CASSLAPRGQGVKGYGYTF. The CDR3 region has the DNA TGTGCCAGCAGCTTAGCTCCCAGGGGACAGGGGGTTAAGGGGTATGGCTACACCTTC. The full variable domain, with the rest looked up from reference TRBV11-2 and TRBJ1-2, is EAGVAQSPRYKIIEKRQSVAFWCNPISGHATLYWYQQILGQGPKLLIQFQNNGVVDDSQLPKDRFSAERLKGVDSTLKIQPAKLEDSAVYLCASSLAPRGQGVKGYGYTFGSGTRLTVV.

V and J are TRBV30 and TRBJ2-5; D call uncertain. Deletions cut 1 base from V and 2 bases from J, with 14 bases between. The CDR3 contains 15 residues. CDR1 GTSNPN and CDR2 SVGIG come from the germline V gene (reference sequence). The CDR3 DNA sequence: TGTGCCTGGAGTGAGGTGACCACAGAGCAAGAGACCCAGTACTTC. Its translation: CAWSEVTTEQETQYF.

This clone was seen once. The V call is TRBV6-5, the J call TRBJ2-7; D perhaps matches TRBD1 (5 bases). V was cut by 5 bases and J by 4 bases, with 18 bases left in between. The CDR3 loop spans 15 amino acids. Germline CDR1 is MNHEY and CDR2 is SVGAGI. CDR3 in amino acids: CASSLSQGSIYEQYF. The DNA of the CDR3 is TGTGCCAGCAGTCTGAGTCAGGGTTCTATTTACGAGCAGTACTTC.

This clone was seen at least ten times. The CDR3 loop is CASSEGQGARTGELFF. The DNA of the CDR3 is TGTGCCAGCAGCGAGGGACAGGGGGCGCGTACCGGGGAGCTGTTTTTT. The chain links TRBV9 to TRBJ2-2; 12 bases map to TRBD1. V was clipped by 3 bases and J by 5 bases; unmatched bases: 5. The CDR3 is 16 residues long. Germline V lookup: CDR1 SGDLS, CDR2 YYNGEE.

About this clone: Other DNA sequences in the sample encode the same CDR3. This chain links TRBV19 with TRBJ1-2; D gene uncertain. The ends were cut back, 1 base at V and 4 bases at J, with 10 bases in the middle. Germline values: CDR1 LNHDA, CDR2 SQIVND (reference sequence). The CDR3 sequence is 14 residues long. CDR3 DNA: TGTGCCAGTAGTATAGGGCGGCAGCCCTATGGCTACACCTTC. It encodes CASSIGRQPYGYTF.

The chain is built from TRBV9 and TRBJ2-2; 8 bases match TRBD1. Germline V lookup: CDR1 SGDLS, CDR2 YYNGEE. Losses at the gene ends were 3 bases for V and 7 bases for J; bases not matched to a gene: 8. This CDR3 contains 15 residues. Here the CDR3 DNA reads TGTGCCAGCAGCGGCACGACAGGGGCTGGCGGGGAGCTGTTTTTT. Amino acids: CASSGTTGAGGELFF.

The chain uses TRBV11-2 and TRBJ2-5; D might be TRBD1 (6 bases). The CDR3 covers 15 residues. Trimming cost V 3 bases and J 2 bases, with 13 bases left between them. From germline, CDR1 is SGHAT and CDR2 FQNNGV. The CDR3 here is CASSLQTGIQETQYF. CDR3 nucleotide sequence: TGTGCCAGCAGCTTGCAAACAGGGATTCAAGAGACCCAGTACTTC.

This chain joins TRBV29-1 and TRBJ1-1; the D gene is possibly TRBD1 (5 bases). Per germline, CDR1 SQVTM and CDR2 ANQGSEA. This CDR3 has 13 residues. The V gene lost 5 bases and the J gene lost 0 bases, with 10 bases spanning the gap. The CDR3 DNA is TGCAGCGTTTCTTTGGGGGTGAACACTGAAGCTTTCTTT. It yields the protein CSVSLGVNTEAFF.

The chain has TRBV5-1 and TRBJ1-5, with 7 bases matching TRBD1. The V gene's germline CDR1 is SGHRS and CDR2 YFSETQ. The junction had 4 bases not matched to a gene; V was cut back by 0 bases and J by 1 base. This CDR3 is built from 16 residues. DNA for the CDR3: TGCGCCAGCAGCTTGGGGACAGGACTGAGCAATCAGCCCCAGCATTTT. This gives the protein CASSLGTGLSNQPQHF.